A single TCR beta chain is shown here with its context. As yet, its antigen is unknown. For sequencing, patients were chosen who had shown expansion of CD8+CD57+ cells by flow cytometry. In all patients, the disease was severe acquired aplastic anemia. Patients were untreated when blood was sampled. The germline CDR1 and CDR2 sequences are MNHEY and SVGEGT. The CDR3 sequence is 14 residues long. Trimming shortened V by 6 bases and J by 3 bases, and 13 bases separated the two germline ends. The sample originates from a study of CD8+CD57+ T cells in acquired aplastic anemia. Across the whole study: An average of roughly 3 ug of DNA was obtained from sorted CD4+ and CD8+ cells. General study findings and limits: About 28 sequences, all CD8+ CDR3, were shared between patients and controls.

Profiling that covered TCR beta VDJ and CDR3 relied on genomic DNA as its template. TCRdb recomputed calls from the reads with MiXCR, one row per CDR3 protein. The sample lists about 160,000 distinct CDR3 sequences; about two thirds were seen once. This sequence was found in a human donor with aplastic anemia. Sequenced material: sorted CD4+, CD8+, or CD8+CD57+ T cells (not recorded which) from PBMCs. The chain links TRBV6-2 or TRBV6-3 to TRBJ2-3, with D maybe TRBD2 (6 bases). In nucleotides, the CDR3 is TGTGCCAGCAGCCAGTCGGGAGCGACAGATACGCAGTATTTT. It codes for CASSQSGATDTQYF.